These T cell receptor beta chains were read from a single sample in a study of T cell responses to AZD1222 COVID-19 vaccine. Method: immunoSEQ multiplex PCR; TCRdb's copy keeps in-frame clones and lacks some. The profile shows about 120,000 clones, approximately 92% of them singletons. Here the sequenced sample was peripheral blood, taken on day 0 of AZD1222 vaccination. The receptors originated from an adult in good health. Both conserved end residues are part of each CDR3. Each record gives: CDR3 DNA, CDR3 protein, clone size, D gene, V gene, J gene. A D gene is named only where the DNA matches it firmly. Some rows mark clone size as missing; the rest say once, few, many or name a class of expanded clone.

DNA: TGTGCCAGCAGTGGAGGCCGTACATACAATGAGCAGTTCTTC
CDR3: CASSGGRTYNEQFF
size: -
D: -
V: TRBV27
J: TRBJ2-1

DNA: TGTGCCAGCAGCCCCTCCGACGGGACAGCGGAGGGCTACACCTTC
CDR3: CASSPSDGTAEGYTF
size: -
D: TRBD1
V: TRBV9
J: TRBJ1-2

DNA: TGTGCCAGCAGTTTACACGGAGGGACCGGGGAGCTGTTTTTT
CDR3: CASSLHGGTGELFF
size: -
D: -
V: TRBV28
J: TRBJ2-2

DNA: TGTGCCAGCTCATCCCAGACTTCAGAAAAACTGTTTTTT
CDR3: CASSSQTSEKLFF
size: -
D: -
V: TRBV18
J: TRBJ1-4

DNA: TGTGCCACCAGCCGGCGGAGTGAGGTTAGCTCTGGAAACACCATATATTTT
CDR3: CATSRRSEVSSGNTIYF
size: -
D: -
V: TRBV15
J: TRBJ1-3

DNA: TGTGCCAGCAGTTACTTAGTGGCAGGAGGCAATCAGCCCCAGCATTTT
CDR3: CASSYLVAGGNQPQHF
size: -
D: -
V: TRBV6-2/TRBV6-3
J: TRBJ1-5

DNA: TGTGCCAGCAGCGTCGGGACAGGCGCTTTCGCCTACGAGCAGTACTTC
CDR3: CASSVGTGAFAYEQYF
size: -
D: TRBD1
V: TRBV9
J: TRBJ2-7

DNA: TGTGCCAGCAGTACAGGGCCCTACACTGAAGCTTTCTTT
CDR3: CASSTGPYTEAFF
size: once
D: -
V: TRBV6-2/TRBV6-3
J: TRBJ1-1

DNA: TGCAGTGCTAGTGGTCCGGGAAACACCATATATTTT
CDR3: CSASGPGNTIYF
size: once
D: -
V: TRBV20-1
J: TRBJ1-3

DNA: TGTGCCAGCAGCGGGGGACAGGGGGCGGCAGATACGCAGTATTTT
CDR3: CASSGGQGAADTQYF
size: -
D: TRBD1
V: TRBV9
J: TRBJ2-3

DNA: TGTGCCAGCGGACAGGGGAGGACTGAAGCTTTCTTT
CDR3: CASGQGRTEAFF
size: once
D: TRBD1
V: TRBV6-5
J: TRBJ1-1

DNA: TGTGCCAGCAGCTTGACACTTGCTGGCTACACCTTC
CDR3: CASSLTLAGYTF
size: -
D: -
V: TRBV5-6
J: TRBJ1-2

DNA: TGCAGTGCTAGTGGGCCAGGCCCCTCCTATAATTCACCCCTCCACTTT
CDR3: CSASGPGPSYNSPLHF
size: -
D: -
V: TRBV20-1
J: TRBJ1-6

DNA: TGTGCCAGCAGTGAAGGGGTCCGAGCGGGGTACAATGAGCAGTTCTTC
CDR3: CASSEGVRAGYNEQFF
size: -
D: TRBD2
V: TRBV2
J: TRBJ2-1

DNA: TGTTCGACAGGACAAAGTAACTATGGCTACACCTTC
CDR3: CSTGQSNYGYTF
size: -
D: -
V: TRBV7-2
J: TRBJ1-2

DNA: TGTGCCTGGAGTGCCTCGAGCAGAGAAGCTTTCTTT
CDR3: CAWSASSREAFF
size: -
D: -
V: TRBV30
J: TRBJ1-1

DNA: TGTGCCAGCAGTCCGACATCGAGCGGTGAGCAGTTCTTC
CDR3: CASSPTSSGEQFF
size: -
D: -
V: TRBV27
J: TRBJ2-1

DNA: TGTGCCAGCAGCTTAGGGACTTCGACCGGGGAGCTGTTTTTT
CDR3: CASSLGTSTGELFF
size: -
D: -
V: TRBV7-2
J: TRBJ2-2

DNA: TGTGCCAGCAGGACAGGGTCTGGAAACACCATATATTTT
CDR3: CASRTGSGNTIYF
size: -
D: TRBD1
V: TRBV7-9
J: TRBJ1-3

DNA: TGTGCCAGTAGTATAGATTTTAACAGCAAGAAACTGTTTTTT
CDR3: CASSIDFNSKKLFF
size: -
D: -
V: TRBV19
J: TRBJ1-4

DNA: TGTGCCAGCAGCTTCAGGGGGTCTTCCCAAGAGACCCAGTACTTC
CDR3: CASSFRGSSQETQYF
size: -
D: TRBD1
V: TRBV7-9
J: TRBJ2-5